The clone carrying this T cell receptor (beta chain) was picked up many times. Its antigen is unknown. The second PCR ran roughly 6 to 11 cycles with a sample-barcoded 5' primer and J-beta primers. Through a template-switch adaptor with 12 random nucleotides, each cDNA molecule received a tag. MiXCR was run by TCRdb on the 5' RACE reads, yielding one entry per CDR3 protein. The sample holds about 1.7 million distinct CDR3 sequences, 28% seen once. Looked up from germline, CDR1 is SGHDT and CDR2 is YYEEEE. Germline trimming cut 0 bases from V and 7 bases from J; bases unmatched to any gene: 4. This CDR3 is 15 amino acids long. This entry belongs to a study of blood T cells in healthy people across ages. Study-level results: Leaving the PBMCs unsorted stopped any conclusive comparison of naive versus antigen-experienced cells. TCR beta diversity per million T cells fell roughly linearly with age.

Each sample provided at least 5.5 micrograms of extracted total RNA. Sequencing used blood. The genes are TRBV5-6 and TRBJ2-4; 10 bases fit TRBD1. This clonotype was obtained from a woman in her 30s in good health. CDR3 protein: CASSLVTGGGNIQYF. CDR3 DNA sequence: TGTGCCAGCAGCTTGGTGACAGGGGGCGGGAACATTCAGTACTTC.